These 24 T cell receptor beta chains originate from one sample sequenced in a study of cytomegalovirus exposure and HLA in healthy donors. PCR amplification relied on 60 Vbeta primers (plus 13 Jbeta primers). Assay used: immunoSEQ multiplex PCR; TCRdb lists only in-frame clones, some missing. The data contain 200,000 to 300,000 clones, about four fifths of them singletons. The specimen was PBMCs. The receptors were sampled from a woman in her 40s in good health and CMV-seropositive.

The V and J genes are TRBV30 and TRBJ2-7, with D possibly matching TRBD1 (6 bases). Trimming cost V 3 bases and J 2 bases, with 11 bases left between them. From germline, CDR1 is GTSNPN and CDR2 SVGIG (reference sequence). This CDR3 has 13 amino acids. CDR3: CAWSRDKTYEQYF. The CDR3 DNA follows: TGTGCCTGGAGCCGGGACAAGACCTACGAGCAGTACTTC.

This sequence joins TRBV7-9 and TRBJ1-4; D is perhaps TRBD1 (5 bases). Germline V gives CDR1 SEHNR, CDR2 FQNEAQ (reference sequence). Trimming cost V 0 bases and J 8 bases, with 16 bases left between them. The length of the CDR3 is 16 residues. CDR3 protein: CASSLAWAGLNEKLFF. CDR3 DNA: TGTGCCAGCAGCTTAGCGTGGGCGGGGCTGAACGAAAAACTGTTTTTT.

V usage is TRBV2 and J usage is TRBJ2-7; 10 bases match TRBD2. Germline-derived CDR1 and CDR2 are SNHLY and FYNNEI. The J segment lost 5 bases and the V segment lost 3 bases, leaving 10 bases of the junction unmatched. CDR3 length equals 16 residues. CDR3 nucleotide sequence: TGTGCCAGCAGTGATGTGGCTAGCGGGAGAATGGACGAGCAGTACTTC. It specifies CASSDVASGRMDEQYF.

This chain uses TRBV7-3 with TRBJ2-2, with 10 bases identical to TRBD2. J gave up 3 bases and V 4 bases, and 8 bases lay outside the gene matches. CDR3 length: 17 amino acids. The germline V gene encodes CDR1 SGHTA and CDR2 FQGTGA. CDR3 region: CASSSLGLAGDTGELFF. The CDR3 nucleotides read TGTGCCAGCAGCTCCCTGGGGCTAGCGGGAGACACCGGGGAGCTGTTTTTT.

The CDR3 nucleotides are TGTGCCAGCAGCGTCAACAGGGGGGCAGATACGCAGTATTTT. Translating it yields CASSVNRGADTQYF. The chain uses TRBV7-8 and TRBJ2-3; 8 positions agree with TRBD1. V was pared by 5 bases and J by 4 bases, with 5 bases of the junction left unmatched. There are 14 residues in the CDR3. The germline CDR1 and CDR2 sequences are SGHVS and FQNEAQ. The full variable domain, completed using reference TRBV7-8 and TRBJ2-3, is GAGVSQSPRYKVAKRGQDVALRCDPISGHVSLFWYQQALGQGPEFLTYFQNEAQLDKSGLPSDRFFAERPEGSVSTLKIQRTQQEDSAVYLCASSVNRGADTQYFGPGTRLTVL.

This clone was counted only a few times. The chain recombines TRBV30 with TRBJ1-1; TRBD1 agrees at 8 bases. The junction had 3 bases not matched to a gene; V was cut back by 5 bases and J by 4 bases. The V gene's germline CDR1 is GTSNPN and CDR2 SVGIG (reference sequence). The CDR3 spans 12 residues. CDR3 amino acids: CAWVDRGTEAFF. Here the CDR3 DNA reads TGTGCCTGGGTCGACAGGGGCACTGAAGCTTTCTTT.

This CDR3 is CASSQDRQVPNYGYTF. The CDR3 DNA follows: TGCGCCAGCAGCCAAGATCGTCAGGTGCCTAACTATGGCTACACCTTC. This rearrangement joins TRBV4-1 to TRBJ1-2; the D is unclear. Deletions cut 0 bases from V and 0 bases from J, with 11 bases between. This CDR3 contains 16 residues. Germline V CDR1 and CDR2: MGHRA, YSYEKL.

CDR3 residues: CASSGGLGNTEAFF. The CDR3 DNA reads as TGTGCCAGCAGTGGAGGACTGGGGAACACTGAAGCTTTCTTT. The rearrangement joins TRBV6-6 to TRBJ1-1; D not resolved. From germline, CDR1 is MNHNY and CDR2 SVGAGI (reference sequence). There are 14 residues in the CDR3. Trimming took off 5 bases at V and 1 base at J, with 11 bases between the two ends.

V and J are TRBV9 and TRBJ2-5; the D is unclear. Trimming removed 0 bases from V and 4 bases from J, with 13 bases in between. Germline values: CDR1 SGDLS, CDR2 YYNGEE. The CDR3 is 15 residues long. The CDR3: CASSVAGSGGETQYF. The CDR3, as DNA: TGTGCCAGCAGCGTAGCCGGTTCCGGTGGAGAGACCCAGTACTTC.

In regard to this clone: Mismatch with germline at one junction end may stem from a read error. The gene calls are TRBV7-7 and TRBJ2-1, with 8 bases aligning to TRBD1. Germline-derived CDR1 and CDR2 are SSHAT and FNYEAQ (reference sequence). The CDR3 is 14 amino acids. This chain's CDR3 is CASSLGGTGGEQFF. The CDR3 coding sequence is TGTGCTAGCAGCTTAGGGGGGACAGGCGGTGAGCAGTTCTTC.

V usage is TRBV5-8 and J usage is TRBJ2-7; perhaps TRBD1 as D (5 bases). The germline gives CDR1 SGHTS, CDR2 YDEGEE. V lost 3 bases and J lost 4, with 11 bases in between. CDR3 length: 13 residues. The CDR3 region is CASSSTESYEQYF. As DNA, the CDR3 is TGTGCCAGCAGCTCGACAGAGTCTTACGAGCAGTACTTC.

The chain couples TRBV27 to TRBJ2-7; D uncertain. The germline V gene has CDR1 MNHEY and CDR2 SMNVEV (reference sequence). Trimming took 5 bases from V and 3 from J, leaving 11 bases between them. The CDR3 is 13 residues long. This CDR3 is CASSDSGGYEQYF. The DNA for the CDR3 is TGTGCCAGCAGTGATTCGGGTGGCTACGAGCAGTACTTC.

The V call is TRBV13, the J call TRBJ1-1; 8 bases match TRBD1. CDR1 is PRHDT, CDR2 FYEKMQ, per germline (reference sequence). The CDR3 length is 14 residues. V was clipped by 5 bases and J by 1 base; unmatched bases: 3. The CDR3 sequence: CASSPGTGNTEAFF. In DNA, the CDR3 is TGTGCCAGCAGCCCGGGGACAGGGAACACTGAAGCTTTCTTT.

J is TRBJ2-1 and V is TRBV28; the match to TRBD2 covers 7 bases. V was clipped by 6 bases and J by 15 bases; unmatched bases: 8. The CDR3 totals 11 residues. Per the germline V gene, CDR1 is MDHEN and CDR2 is SYDVKM. CDR3 sequence (DNA): TGTGCCAGCAGGGACGGGGACTACTCGTTCTTC. This codes for CASRDGDYSFF.

This clone was detected only once. This sequence joins TRBV6-6 and TRBJ2-4; TRBD1 is a possible D gene (5 bases). With 5 bases removed from V and 3 bases from J, the gap between germline ends came to 14 bases. This CDR3 has 15 residues. The germline CDR1 and CDR2 sequences are MNHNY and SVGAGI (reference sequence). CDR3 sequence (DNA): TGTGCCAGCAGTGCCGCAGGGTATGTCAAAAACATTCAGTACTTC. This sequence encodes CASSAAGYVKNIQYF.

This clone was seen more than once but under ten times. CDR3 nucleotide sequence: TGTGCCAGCAGCTACCGGGACAGCTATGGCTACACCTTC. This translates into CASSYRDSYGYTF. The V call is TRBV9, the J call TRBJ1-2; 7 bases map to TRBD1. V lost 4 bases and J lost 4; bases outside the gene matches: 4. Germline CDR1 is SGDLS and CDR2 is YYNGEE. The CDR3 totals 13 residues.

V usage is TRBV7-9 and J usage is TRBJ2-7; 8 bases align to TRBD2. Germline V gives CDR1 SEHNR, CDR2 FQNEAQ (reference sequence). The CDR3 is made up of 15 amino acids. The V segment lost 1 base and the J segment 5 bases; nucleotides outside the gene matches: 7. The CDR3 spells CASSLESGSFDEQYF. In DNA, the CDR3 is TGTGCCAGCAGCTTAGAAAGCGGGAGTTTCGACGAGCAGTACTTC.

This chain links TRBV7-6 with TRBJ2-7; no definite D call. Deletions cut 6 bases from V and 2 bases from J, with 11 bases between. Germline V CDR1 and CDR2: SGHVS, FNYEAQ. This CDR3 has 13 amino acids. In DNA, the CDR3 is TGTGCCAGCAGTTCCCCCCCCGCCTACGAGCAGTACTTC. Translating it yields CASSSPPAYEQYF.

The chain combines TRBV7-9 with TRBJ2-1, with 9 bases matching TRBD2. Germline V gives CDR1 SEHNR, CDR2 FQNEAQ (reference sequence). After removal of 8 bases from V and 3 bases from J, the junction contained 5 bases not matched to a gene. The CDR3 extends over 14 amino acids. Here the CDR3 DNA reads TGTGCCAGCGATAGCGGGAGTGTCTACAATGAGCAGTTCTTC. This translates into CASDSGSVYNEQFF.

This clone has a single count. The chain is built from TRBV18 and TRBJ2-5, with 8 positions matching TRBD2. This CDR3 is 16 amino acids long. The germline gives CDR1 KGHSH, CDR2 LQKENI. The V and J ends lost 2 bases and 5 bases, in that order; junction bases with no gene match: 10. CDR3 nucleotides: TGTGCCAGCTCACCAGGGATAGCGGGACGGGAGGAGACCCAGTACTTC. It specifies CASSPGIAGREETQYF.

V gene TRBV13 combines with J gene TRBJ2-5, with TRBD2 matching over 7 bases. The CDR3 totals 12 residues. The germline V gene has CDR1 PRHDT and CDR2 FYEKMQ (reference sequence). V was clipped by 0 bases and J by 14 bases; unmatched bases: 6. CDR3 DNA sequence: TGTGCCAGCAGCTTAGGGCAGGGAGGGCCTTACTTC. This gives the protein CASSLGQGGPYF.

The chain joins TRBV14 to TRBJ1-2; D remains ambiguous. V was trimmed by 0 bases and J by 5 bases, leaving 10 bases between them. This CDR3 comprises 14 residues. Germline loops: CDR1 SGHDN, CDR2 FVKESK. CDR3: CASSQDGNLYGYTF. The CDR3 region has the DNA TGTGCCAGCAGCCAAGATGGTAACTTGTATGGCTACACCTTC. Full variable domain (remainder filled in from reference TRBV14 and TRBJ1-2): EAGVTQFPSHSVIEKGQTVTLRCDPISGHDNLYWYRRVMGKEIKFLLHFVKESKQDESGMPNNRFLAERTGGTYSTLKVQPAELEDSGVYFCASSQDGNLYGYTFGSGTRLTVV.

CDR3 sequence reads: CASTLNTEAFF. As DNA, the CDR3 is TGTGCCAGTACCCTAAACACTGAAGCTTTCTTT. The chain recombines TRBV19 with TRBJ1-1; D ambiguous. Per the germline V gene, CDR1 is LNHDA and CDR2 is SQIVND (reference sequence). The ends were cut back, 7 bases at V and 2 bases at J, with 5 bases in the middle. The CDR3 totals 11 residues.

This rearrangement joins TRBV5-8 to TRBJ2-7, with D perhaps TRBD1 (6 bases). This CDR3 region has 16 residues. The germline V and J ends were trimmed by 4 bases and 3 bases, with 20 bases remaining between them. CDR1 is SGHTS and CDR2 is YDEGEE in the germline V gene. The CDR3: CASSRHPGHGNYEQYF. The CDR3, as DNA: TGTGCCAGCAGCCGACACCCGGGACACGGGAACTACGAGCAGTACTTC.